Below, 16 T cell receptor beta chains from the same sample are listed, as sequenced in a study of blood T cell repertoires in COVID-19. Libraries were prepared by immunoSEQ multiplex PCR; TCRdb keeps only in-frame clonotypes and omits some of them. This repertoire shows roughly 380,000 clones, about nine tenths found once; its top ten account for approximately 1%. The sample taken for sequencing was PBMCs or T cells enriched from blood (not recorded which). The receptor source for this set is a woman aged 25-40 years who had been exposed to COVID-19.

CDR3 protein: CASSLPRQGGAEGYTF. The DNA of the CDR3 is TGTGCCAGCAGCCTCCCTCGACAGGGGGGTGCCGAAGGCTACACCTTC. V is TRBV5-6 and J is TRBJ1-2; 9 nucleotides align to TRBD1. Germline CDR1 is SGHDT and CDR2 is YYEEEE. The V segment lost 4 bases and the J segment 8 bases; nucleotides outside the gene matches: 15. The CDR3 extends over 16 amino acids.

This clone has just one count. The V and J genes are TRBV16 and TRBJ1-1; D is uncertain. V was shortened by 7 bases and J by 1 base, with 10 bases between the two germline ends. The CDR3 has 13 residues. Germline CDR1 KGHSY, CDR2 FQNENV. The CDR3 DNA reads as TGTGCCAGCACAGAACAAGAGAACACTGAAGCTTTCTTT. Encoded protein: CASTEQENTEAFF.

This rearrangement joins TRBV18 to TRBJ2-5, with D possibly being TRBD2 (5 bases). Trimming shortened V by 6 bases and J by 2 bases, and 13 bases separated the two germline ends. Germline CDR1 is KGHSH and CDR2 is LQKENI. The CDR3 has 14 residues. The CDR3 here is CASSLKDLQETQYF. CDR3 DNA sequence: TGTGCCAGCTCCCTAAAGGACTTACAAGAGACCCAGTACTTC. The full variable domain, with the rest looked up from reference TRBV18 and TRBJ2-5, is NAGVMQNPRHLVRRRGQEARLRCSPMKGHSHVYWYRQLPEEGLKFMVYLQKENIIDESGMPKERFSAEFPKEGPSILRIQQVVRGDSAAYFCASSLKDLQETQYFGPGTRLLVL.

This rearrangement joins TRBV6-6 to TRBJ2-7, with TRBD2 identical over 12 bases. The CDR3 contains 16 residues. From germline, CDR1 is MNHNY and CDR2 SVGAGI (reference sequence). The V gene end was trimmed by 2 bases and the J gene end by 0 bases; junction bases not matched to a gene: 2. CDR3 sequence (DNA): TGTGCCAGCAGTTACCTGGGACTAGCGGGCTCCTACGAGCAGTACTTC. Translation gives CASSYLGLAGSYEQYF.

This chain uses TRBV5-1 with TRBJ2-2; 9 bases line up with TRBD2. Germline CDR1 reads SGHRS; CDR2 reads YFSETQ. The CDR3 consists of 16 residues. Trimming at V came to 1 base and at J to 4 bases, leaving 5 bases not matched to a gene. CDR3 residues: CASSLSAGGFTGELFF. Written as DNA, the CDR3 is TGCGCCAGCAGCTTGTCGGCGGGAGGGTTCACCGGGGAGCTGTTTTTT.

The V and J genes are TRBV11-3 and TRBJ1-1; 8 positions agree with TRBD1. CDR3 length: 15 residues. Germline V lookup: CDR1 SGHNT, CDR2 YENEEA. V dropped 4 bases and J dropped 11; count of bases not matched to a gene: 15. The CDR3 DNA sequence: TGTGCCAGCAGCTCCGGACAGGGTGAGATTGCTAGGGCTTTCTTT. This gives the protein CASSSGQGEIARAFF.

The genes are TRBV6-5 and TRBJ1-1; 9 bases align to TRBD1. Unmatched junction bases numbered 9, after V lost 4 bases and J lost 3 bases. Per germline, CDR1 MNHEY and CDR2 SVGAGI. The CDR3 length is 16 residues. The CDR3 DNA reads TGTGCCAGCAGTTCCACTCGGGACAGGGCGGACACTGAAGCTTTCTTT. It encodes CASSSTRDRADTEAFF.

The chain employs TRBV4-1 and TRBJ1-1; 9 nucleotides align to TRBD1. Germline V gene data show CDR1 as MGHRA and CDR2 as YSYEKL. V lost 1 base, J lost 10 bases, and 10 bases stayed unmatched. This CDR3 comprises 15 residues. The CDR3: CASSQGMGDREGAFF. The CDR3 region has the DNA TGCGCCAGCAGCCAAGGGATGGGGGACAGGGAGGGAGCTTTCTTT.

V is TRBV28 and J is TRBJ1-2, with D perhaps matching TRBD1 (5 bases). Germline values: CDR1 MDHEN, CDR2 SYDVKM. The CDR3 consists of 12 residues. Trimming shortened V by 7 bases and J by 8 bases, and 14 bases separated the two germline ends. The DNA of the CDR3 is TGTGCCAGCATCCAGGGTTTGCGGGGCTACACCTTC. As protein: CASIQGLRGYTF.

The rearrangement joins TRBV12-3 or TRBV12-4 to TRBJ1-5; TRBD1 might be the D (5 bases). The V end was cut by 3 bases, the J end by 16 bases, with 19 bases between. This CDR3 region has 13 residues. CDR3: CASSFSIAGLGHF. CDR3 coding DNA: TGTGCCAGCAGTTTTTCAATCGCGGGACTGGGACATTTT.

The chain recombines TRBV30 with TRBJ2-4; weak D call: TRBD1 (6 bases). Germline lookup yields CDR1 GTSNPN and CDR2 SVGIG (reference sequence). The ends were cut back, 5 bases at V and 2 bases at J, with 10 bases in the middle. The CDR3 consists of 13 residues. For the CDR3, the DNA is TGTGCCTGGTCCCGGGACACCAAAAACATTCAGTACTTC. Translating gives CAWSRDTKNIQYF.

J is TRBJ1-6 and V is TRBV4-1; D might be TRBD1 (5 bases). Germline lookup yields CDR1 MGHRA and CDR2 YSYEKL. The V gene lost 1 base and the J gene lost 7 bases, with 11 bases spanning the gap. The length of the CDR3 is 15 residues. Here the CDR3 reads CASSQGGLENSPLHF. CDR3 coding DNA: TGCGCCAGCAGCCAAGGGGGACTAGAAAATTCACCCCTCCACTTT.

The rearrangement joins TRBV7-9 to TRBJ1-6; 8 bases are a match to TRBD1. Germline CDR1 and CDR2: SEHNR and FQNEAQ (reference sequence). The CDR3 totals 14 residues. The ends lost 8 bases at V and 5 bases at J; junction bases unmatched: 5. Here the CDR3 reads CASRPTGDNSPLHF. CDR3 DNA: TGTGCCAGCCGCCCGACAGGGGATAATTCACCCCTCCACTTT. Based on the CDR3 plus reference TRBV7-9 and TRBJ1-6, the full variable domain is DTGVSQNPRHKITKRGQNVTFRCDPISEHNRLYWYRQTLGQGPEFLTYFQNEAQLEKSRLLSDRFSAERPKGSFSTLEIQRTEQGDSAMYLCASRPTGDNSPLHFGNGTRLTVT.

This rearrangement joins TRBV5-8 to TRBJ2-5; 12 bases fit TRBD2. Germline CDR1 SGHTS, CDR2 YDEGEE. J was trimmed by 4 bases and V by 4 bases; bases with no gene match: 8. There are 16 residues in the CDR3. The CDR3 protein is CASSHRLAGVGETQYF. The CDR3 region has the DNA TGTGCCAGCAGCCACCGACTAGCGGGAGTGGGAGAGACCCAGTACTTC. Full variable domain (rest looked up from reference TRBV5-8 and TRBJ2-5): EAGVTQSPTHLIKTRGQQATLRCSPISGHTSVYWYQQALGLGLQFLLWYDEGEERNRGNFPPRFSGRQFPNYSSELNVNALELEDSALYLCASSHRLAGVGETQYFGPGTRLLVL.

V is TRBV3-1 (or the pseudogene TRBV3-2) and J is TRBJ1-6; TRBD1 is a possible D gene (5 bases). The CDR3 loop spans 15 amino acids. Per germline, CDR1 LGHDT and CDR2 YNNKEL (reference sequence). V was cut by 4 bases and J by 5 bases, with 12 bases left in between. The CDR3 protein is CASSRATDDNSPLHF. The DNA of the CDR3 is TGTGCCAGCAGCCGGGCGACAGATGATAATTCACCCCTCCACTTT.

The chain uses TRBV7-9 and TRBJ2-1; 7 positions match TRBD2. The germline V gene encodes CDR1 SEHNR and CDR2 FQNEAQ (reference sequence). The CDR3 runs to 16 residues. The V segment lost 5 bases and the J segment 9 bases; nucleotides outside the gene matches: 16. The CDR3 region is CASSIAGTTRAAEQFF. The CDR3, as DNA: TGTGCCAGCAGCATCGCCGGGACTACTCGTGCGGCTGAGCAGTTCTTC.